This T cell receptor beta chain was found in a study of circulating CD8 cells and anti-PD-1 response in melanoma. As for the study in general: Patients received intravenous nivolumab, 3 mg/kg, every 2 weeks.

Sorting of live CD3+CD8+TCRalphabeta+ cells by PD-1 and/or TIGIT gave four subsets. By share of the sample, this clonotype is medium-sized. Using around 14 ng of total RNA, TCR libraries were made with the QIAseq Immune Repertoire TCR panel. One entry per CDR3 protein results from TCRdb running MiXCR on the reads. The table lists about 840 distinct CDR3 sequences, roughly an eighth of them singletons. Sequenced material: CD8+ T cells from PBMCs, taken at baseline or after one month of anti-PD-1 therapy (not recorded which). This receptor was taken from a human donor with melanoma.

CDR3 in amino acids: CAISLAGGYPTQYF. The CDR3 DNA reads TGTGCCATCAGCCTAGCGGGGGGGTACCCTACGCAGTATTTT. This sequence joins TRBV10-3 and TRBJ2-3, with 12 bases aligning to TRBD2. The CDR3 extends over 14 amino acids. The J segment lost 8 bases and the V segment lost 6 bases, leaving 6 bases of the junction unmatched. Looked up from germline, CDR1 is ENHRY and CDR2 is SYGVKD.